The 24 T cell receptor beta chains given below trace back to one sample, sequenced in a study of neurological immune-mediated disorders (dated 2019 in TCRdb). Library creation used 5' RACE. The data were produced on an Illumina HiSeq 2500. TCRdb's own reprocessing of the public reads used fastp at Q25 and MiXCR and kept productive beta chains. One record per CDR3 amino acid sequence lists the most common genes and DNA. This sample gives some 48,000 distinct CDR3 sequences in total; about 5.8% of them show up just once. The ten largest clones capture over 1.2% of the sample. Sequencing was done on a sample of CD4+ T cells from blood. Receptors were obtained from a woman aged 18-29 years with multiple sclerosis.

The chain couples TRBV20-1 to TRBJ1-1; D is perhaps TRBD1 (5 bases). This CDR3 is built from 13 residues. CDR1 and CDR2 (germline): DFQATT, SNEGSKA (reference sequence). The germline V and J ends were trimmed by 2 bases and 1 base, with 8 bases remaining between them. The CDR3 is CSARRDGNTEAFF. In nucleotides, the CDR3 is TGCAGTGCTAGAAGGGACGGGAACACTGAAGCTTTCTTT.

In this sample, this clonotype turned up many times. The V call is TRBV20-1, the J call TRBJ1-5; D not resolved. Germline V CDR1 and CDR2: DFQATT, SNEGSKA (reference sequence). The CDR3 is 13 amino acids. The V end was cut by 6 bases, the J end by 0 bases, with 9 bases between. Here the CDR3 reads CSATSYSNQPQHF. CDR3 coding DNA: TGCAGTGCGACCAGTTATAGCAATCAGCCCCAGCATTTT.

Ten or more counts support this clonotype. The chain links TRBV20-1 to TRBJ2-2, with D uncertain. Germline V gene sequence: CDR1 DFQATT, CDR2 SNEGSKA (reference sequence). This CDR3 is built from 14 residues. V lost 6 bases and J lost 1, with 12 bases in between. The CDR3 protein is CSANPQWNTGELFF. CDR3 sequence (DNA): TGCAGTGCAAACCCGCAGTGGAACACCGGGGAGCTGTTTTTT.

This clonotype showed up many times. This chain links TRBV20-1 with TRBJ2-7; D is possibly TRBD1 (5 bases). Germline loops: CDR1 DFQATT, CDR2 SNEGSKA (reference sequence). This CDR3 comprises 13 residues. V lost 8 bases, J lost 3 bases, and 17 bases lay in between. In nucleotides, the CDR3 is TGCAGTCCCCGTAGGGCAGGGAACTACGAGCAGTACTTC. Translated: CSPRRAGNYEQYF.

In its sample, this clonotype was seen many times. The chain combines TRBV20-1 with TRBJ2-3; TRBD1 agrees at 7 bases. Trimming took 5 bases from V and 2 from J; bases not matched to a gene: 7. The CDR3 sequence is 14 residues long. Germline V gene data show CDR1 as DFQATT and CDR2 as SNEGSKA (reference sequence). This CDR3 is CSAQRQGSTDTQYF. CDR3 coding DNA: TGCAGTGCTCAACGACAGGGTTCCACAGATACGCAGTATTTT.

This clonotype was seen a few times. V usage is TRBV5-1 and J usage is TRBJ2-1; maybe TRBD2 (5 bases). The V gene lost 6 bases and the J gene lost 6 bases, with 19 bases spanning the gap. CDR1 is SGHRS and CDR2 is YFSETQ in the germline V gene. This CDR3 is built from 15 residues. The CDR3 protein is CASKMEPGLANEQFF. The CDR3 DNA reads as TGCGCCAGCAAAATGGAGCCAGGCCTAGCCAATGAGCAGTTCTTC.

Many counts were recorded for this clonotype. CDR3 bases: TGTGCCACCAGTGATCGCGCGACAGGGGGCGGCTATGGCTACACCTTC. Translated, it gives CATSDRATGGGYGYTF. V and J are TRBV24-1 and TRBJ1-2; TRBD1 matches 10 bases. Germline assignment: CDR1 KGHDR and CDR2 SFDVKD. There are 16 residues in the CDR3. V was clipped by 3 bases and J by 4 bases; unmatched bases: 7.

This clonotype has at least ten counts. The DNA of the CDR3 is TGTGCCAGCAGTCGGACCTCTCAGGACGAGCAGTACGTC. Protein product: CASSRTSQDEQYV. This chain connects TRBV6-5 to TRBJ2-7; the D is unclear. Trimming took 5 bases from V and 5 from J, leaving 13 bases between them. This CDR3 comprises 13 residues. The germline V gene encodes CDR1 MNHEY and CDR2 SVGAGI.

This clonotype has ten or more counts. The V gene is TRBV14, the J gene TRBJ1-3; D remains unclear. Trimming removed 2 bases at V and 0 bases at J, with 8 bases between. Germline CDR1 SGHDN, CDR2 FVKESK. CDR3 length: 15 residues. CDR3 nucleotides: TGTGCCAGCAGCCAATCACGGGACTCTGGAAACACCATATATTTT. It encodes CASSQSRDSGNTIYF.

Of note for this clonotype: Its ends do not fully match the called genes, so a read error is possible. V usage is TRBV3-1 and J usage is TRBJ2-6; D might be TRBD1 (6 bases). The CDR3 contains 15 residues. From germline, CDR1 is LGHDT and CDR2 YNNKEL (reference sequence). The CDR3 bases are TGTGTCAGCAGCCAAGGGGGAACTGGGGCCAACGTCCTGACTTTC. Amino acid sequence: CVSSQGGTGANVLTF.

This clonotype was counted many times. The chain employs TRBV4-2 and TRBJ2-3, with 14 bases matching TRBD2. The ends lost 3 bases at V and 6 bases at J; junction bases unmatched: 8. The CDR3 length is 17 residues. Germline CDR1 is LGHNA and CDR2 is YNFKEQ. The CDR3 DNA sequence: TGTGCCAGCAGCCAGGAGACTAGCGGGGGGGCCGGGGATACGCAGTATTTT. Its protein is CASSQETSGGAGDTQYF.

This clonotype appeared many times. The CDR3 region is CASSQAGAHGNTIYF. The CDR3 DNA is TGTGCCAGCAGCCAAGCAGGGGCTCATGGAAACACCATATATTTT. The chain uses TRBV3-1 and TRBJ1-3, with TRBD1 as a possible D gene (6 bases). CDR3 length: 15 amino acids. Germline V CDR1 and CDR2: LGHDT, YNNKEL (reference sequence). The V gene lost 1 base and the J gene lost 3 bases, with 10 bases spanning the gap.

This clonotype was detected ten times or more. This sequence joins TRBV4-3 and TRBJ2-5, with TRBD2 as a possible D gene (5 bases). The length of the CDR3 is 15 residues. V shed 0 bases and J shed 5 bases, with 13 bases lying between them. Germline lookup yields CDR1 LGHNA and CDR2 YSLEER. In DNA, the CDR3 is TGCGCCAGCAGCCAAGAACCCCGGGCGGGCGAGACCCAGTACTTC. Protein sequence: CASSQEPRAGETQYF.

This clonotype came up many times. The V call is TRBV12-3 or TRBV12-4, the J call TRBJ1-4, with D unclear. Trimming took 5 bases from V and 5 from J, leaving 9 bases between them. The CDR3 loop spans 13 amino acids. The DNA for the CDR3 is TGTGCCAGCAGTCCTCGCCTGAATGAAAAACTGTTTTTT. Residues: CASSPRLNEKLFF.

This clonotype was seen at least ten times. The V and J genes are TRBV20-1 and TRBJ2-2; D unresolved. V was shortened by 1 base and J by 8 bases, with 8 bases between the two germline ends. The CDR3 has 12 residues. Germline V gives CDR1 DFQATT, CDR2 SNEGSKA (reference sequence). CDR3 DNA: TGCAGTGCTAGAGCCTCGTCGGGGGAGCTGTTTTTT. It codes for CSARASSGELFF.

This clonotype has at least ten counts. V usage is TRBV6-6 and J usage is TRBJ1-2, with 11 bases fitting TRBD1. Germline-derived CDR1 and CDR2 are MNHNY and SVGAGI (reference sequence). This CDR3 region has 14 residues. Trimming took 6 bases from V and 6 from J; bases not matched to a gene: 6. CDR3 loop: CASSWDRGIHGYTF. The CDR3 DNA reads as TGTGCCAGCAGCTGGGACAGGGGGATCCATGGCTACACCTTC.

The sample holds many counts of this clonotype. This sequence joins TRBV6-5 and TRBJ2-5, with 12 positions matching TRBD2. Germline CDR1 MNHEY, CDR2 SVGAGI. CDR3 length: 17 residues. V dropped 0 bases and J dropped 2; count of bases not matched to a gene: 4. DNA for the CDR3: TGTGCCAGCAGTTACTCCAGACTAGCGGGAGTTCAAGAGACCCAGTACTTC. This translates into CASSYSRLAGVQETQYF.

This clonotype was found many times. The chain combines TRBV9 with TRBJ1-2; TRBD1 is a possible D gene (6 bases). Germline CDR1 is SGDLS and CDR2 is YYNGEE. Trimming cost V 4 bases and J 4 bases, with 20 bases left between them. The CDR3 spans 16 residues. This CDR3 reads CASSIRGGALGYGYTF. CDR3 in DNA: TGTGCCAGCAGCATAAGGGGGGGGGCTCTGGGCTATGGCTACACCTTC.

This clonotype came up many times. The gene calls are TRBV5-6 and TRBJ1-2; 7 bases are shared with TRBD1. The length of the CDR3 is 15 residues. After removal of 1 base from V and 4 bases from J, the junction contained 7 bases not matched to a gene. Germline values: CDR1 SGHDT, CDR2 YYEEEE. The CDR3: CASSLLDRDLYGYTF. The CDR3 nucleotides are TGTGCCAGCAGCTTGTTAGACAGGGACCTCTATGGCTACACCTTC.

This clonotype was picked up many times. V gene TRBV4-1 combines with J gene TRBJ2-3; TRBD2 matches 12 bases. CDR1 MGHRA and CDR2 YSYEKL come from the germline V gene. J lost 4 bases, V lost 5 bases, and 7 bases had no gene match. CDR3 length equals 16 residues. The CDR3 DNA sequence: TGCGCCAGCAGCGGCGCGGCTAGCGGGGGGGCAGATACGCAGTATTTT. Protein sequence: CASSGAASGGADTQYF.

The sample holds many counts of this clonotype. The CDR3 is CATSVGRMNTEAFF. CDR3 bases: TGTGCCACCAGCGTCGGACGGATGAACACTGAAGCTTTCTTT. The chain couples TRBV15 to TRBJ1-1; no definite D call. The CDR3 runs to 14 residues. V lost 5 bases and J 0 bases, leaving 10 bases between the germline ends. The germline CDR1 and CDR2 sequences are LNHNV and YYDKDF (reference sequence).

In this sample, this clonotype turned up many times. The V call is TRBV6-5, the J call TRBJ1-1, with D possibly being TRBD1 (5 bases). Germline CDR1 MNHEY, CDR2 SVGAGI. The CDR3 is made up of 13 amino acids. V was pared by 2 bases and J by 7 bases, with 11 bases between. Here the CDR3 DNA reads TGTGCCAGCAGTTACACCCGGGGGGGTGAAGCTTTCTTT. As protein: CASSYTRGGEAFF.

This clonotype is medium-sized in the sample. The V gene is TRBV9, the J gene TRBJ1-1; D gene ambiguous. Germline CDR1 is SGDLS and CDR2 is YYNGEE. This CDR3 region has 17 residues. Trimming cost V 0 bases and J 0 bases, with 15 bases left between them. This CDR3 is CASSVATTVPLNTEAFF. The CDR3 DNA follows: TGTGCCAGCAGCGTAGCTACGACTGTACCTCTGAACACTGAAGCTTTCTTT.

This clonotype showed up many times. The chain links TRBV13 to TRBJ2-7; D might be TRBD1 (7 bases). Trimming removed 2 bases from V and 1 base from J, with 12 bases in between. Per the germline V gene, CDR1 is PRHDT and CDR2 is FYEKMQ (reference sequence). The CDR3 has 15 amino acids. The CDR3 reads CASSLQGGTSYEQYF. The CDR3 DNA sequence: TGTGCCAGCAGCTTACAGGGGGGAACTTCCTACGAGCAGTACTTC.